A selection of T cell receptor beta chains follows, all from one sample in a study of blood T cell repertoires in COVID-19. The protocol was immunoSEQ multiplex PCR, while the TCRdb copy is restricted to in-frame clones and leaves out a portion. Here the sample spans 430,000 or so clones, around nine tenths being singletons. The source material was peripheral blood. The receptors stem from a man younger than 35 with COVID-19, enrolled during active disease. The CDR3 runs from the conserved cysteine through the conserved F or W. D genes are given only for firm matches. Size is stated for part of the rows, as once, few or many counts, or as a class when the clone is expanded.

>TRBJ1-4|-|TRBV6-5|15|-
TGTGCCAGCAGAACCGGGAGCACTGATAATGAAAAACTGTTTTTT
CASRTGSTDNEKLFF
>TRBJ2-7|-|TRBV10-1|14|-
TGCGCCAGCAGTGAGACAGGACCGCCTTACGAGCAGTACTTC
CASSETGPPYEQYF
>TRBJ2-1|-|TRBV24-1|17|-
TGTGCCACCAGTGGACCCTCGGGGCAAACCCGGGGGAGTGAGCAGTTCTTC
CATSGPSGQTRGSEQFF
>TRBJ1-1|-|TRBV19|14|-
TGTGCCAGTAGTATTAGGGGGTCGAGCACTGAAGCTTTCTTT
CASSIRGSSTEAFF
>TRBJ1-4|once|TRBV3-1/TRBV3-2|16|-
TGTGCCAGCAGCCAAGATCTCGCGGGGTTTGGGGAAAAACTGTTTTTT
CASSQDLAGFGEKLFF
>TRBJ1-1|-|TRBV19|12|-
TGTGCCAGTAGTCCTCCAACAGATGAAGCTTTCTTT
CASSPPTDEAFF
>TRBJ1-2|-|TRBV27|15|TRBD1
TGTGCCAGCAGTTCCTCGGGACAGGGGGTAGGGGGCTACACCTTC
CASSSSGQGVGGYTF
>TRBJ1-1|-|TRBV15|14|-
TGTGCCACCAGCAGAGGTGGGGGGGCGACTGAAGCTTTCTTT
CATSRGGGATEAFF
>TRBJ1-1|-|TRBV13|15|-
TGTGCCAGCTCGGTGGCCCCCGGGATGAACACTGAAGCTTTCTTT
CASSVAPGMNTEAFF
>TRBJ2-7|few|TRBV6-6|15|TRBD2
TGTGCCAGCAGGGCTAGCGGGGGGGAGAGCTACGAGCAGTACTTC
CASRASGGESYEQYF
>TRBJ1-5|-|TRBV2|14|-
TGTGCCAGCAGGGAGCCAGGGGGCAATCAGCCCCAGCATTTT
CASREPGGNQPQHF
>TRBJ2-1|-|TRBV30|16|TRBD2
TGTGCCGTCCTCTGGAGCGGGAGGGTGGGTTACAATGAGCAGTTCTTC
CAVLWSGRVGYNEQFF
>TRBJ2-7|-|TRBV29-1|11|-
TGCAGCGGTCGCAGGGGCTACGAGCAGTACTTC
CSGRRGYEQYF
>TRBJ2-1|-|TRBV24-1|15|TRBD2
TGTGCCACCAGTGAGGGACTAGCGGGAGGGCATGAGCAGTTCTTC
CATSEGLAGGHEQFF
>TRBJ2-1|-|TRBV13|14|-
TGTGCCAGCAGCTTAGCACAGGTGCGCAATGAGCAGTTCTTC
CASSLAQVRNEQFF
>TRBJ2-2|-|TRBV24-1|16|-
TGTGCCACCAGTGACCCAGACTGGACTGGGACCGGGGAGCTGTTTTTT
CATSDPDWTGTGELFF
>TRBJ1-1|-|TRBV5-1|14|-
TGCGCCAGCAGTTCCGGACAAGGGAATGTTGAAGCTTTCTTT
CASSSGQGNVEAFF
>TRBJ1-1|-|TRBV2|12|-
TGTGCCAGCAGGGCAGATCCACATGAAGCTTTCTTT
CASRADPHEAFF
>TRBJ2-5|-|TRBV5-4|14|TRBD2
TGTGCCAGCAGCACTGGGACTAGCAGGGAGACCCAGTACTTC
CASSTGTSRETQYF
>TRBJ2-7|-|TRBV12-3/TRBV12-4|11|-
TGTGCCAGCAGTTTGGGAGCCAAGCAGTACTTC
CASSLGAKQYF
>TRBJ2-5|-|TRBV12-3/TRBV12-4|11|-
TGTGCCAGCAGTCTTGGGGCGGCCCAGTACTTC
CASSLGAAQYF
>TRBJ2-6|-|TRBV7-8|15|-
TGTGCCAGCAGCCCCGGACTCTCTGGGGCCAACGTCCTGACTTTC
CASSPGLSGANVLTF
>TRBJ1-1|-|TRBV18|16|TRBD1
TGTGCCAGCTCAGCTACCGACAGGGGAACAAAGACTGAAGCTTTCTTT
CASSATDRGTKTEAFF
>TRBJ2-1|-|TRBV6-5|15|TRBD1
TGTGCCAGCAGACAAGGACAGGGGAGGTGGAATGAGCAGTTCTTC
CASRQGQGRWNEQFF
>TRBJ2-7|-|TRBV5-1|14|TRBD1
TGCGCCAGCACCCGGACAGGGGGAAATTACGAGCAGTACTTC
CASTRTGGNYEQYF